This is a list of T cell receptor beta chains from one sample in a study of cytomegalovirus exposure and HLA in healthy donors. Profiling relied on immunoSEQ multiplex PCR, and the TCRdb table lists in-frame clones only, not all of them. The sample yields 200,000 to 250,000 clones, about 70% seen once. Material: PBMCs. These TCRs come from a woman in her twenties or thirties in good health and CMV-seronegative. Each CDR3 is given with its conserved first and last residue. The order of the fields is J gene, V gene, CDR3 protein.

TRBJ2-5 TRBV11-3 CASSSGGRGQETQYF
TRBJ1-3 TRBV6-6 CASSTRTNTIYF
TRBJ1-1 TRBV6-5 CASSYVVNTEAFF
TRBJ2-1 TRBV6-1 CASIRTGNSYEQFF
TRBJ2-3 TRBV15 CATRKGALTDTQYF
TRBJ2-7 TRBV6-5 CASSYGQGGEQYF
TRBJ2-7 TRBV6-5 CASSYFTGSHEQYF
TRBJ1-1 TRBV7-3 CASSPGQGNFHTEAFF
TRBJ2-5 TRBV29-1 CSERLAQETQYF
TRBJ2-7 TRBV4-1 CASSQAPPLAIYEQYF